This T cell receptor beta chain was sequenced during a study of T cells in localized non-small cell lung cancer. A word on this clone: Its antigen is unidentified.

V dropped 3 bases and J dropped 8 bases, with 15 bases sitting between them. Per the germline V gene, CDR1 is SGHKS and CDR2 is YYEKEE (reference sequence). The CDR3 has 15 residues. Libraries were prepared by immunoSEQ multiplex PCR; TCRdb keeps only in-frame clonotypes and omits some of them. Among around 36,000 clones listed, 70% to 80% were seen once. Notes on the study in general: Appearing in adjacent lung were a median about 50 of the top 100 tumor clones. Among the tissues sampled, uninvolved adjacent lung had the highest T cell clonality, above tumor.

Sample: PBMCs, taken before any cancer treatment. This TCR was recovered from a woman aged 40-75 years with stage II squamous cell lung carcinoma. The chain links TRBV5-5 to TRBJ1-6, with TRBD1 as a possible D gene (5 bases). The CDR3 region is CASSWGPLGDSPLHF. CDR3 bases: TGTGCCAGCAGCTGGGGACCCCTGGGGGATTCACCCCTCCACTTT.